Here is one T cell receptor beta chain with its context. Its cognate antigen is unknown. There are 13 residues in the CDR3. Trimming removed 1 base at V and 7 bases at J, with 8 bases between. This sample is drawn from a study of CD8 T cells in ankylosing spondylitis. TCRdb redid the calling of the 5' RACE reads with MiXCR, one entry per CDR3 protein. The data contain 750,000 to 850,000 distinct CDR3 sequences, roughly 10% of them singletons. Whole-study findings and limits: Certain motif variants had earlier been reported in reactive arthritis synovial fluid and blood. Characteristic, it appeared, of ankylosing spondylitis blood was a TCR beta motif of fewer than 10 highly homologous variants.

The specimen was blood, either unsorted or a sorted T cell fraction (not recorded which). This chain links TRBV12-3 or TRBV12-4 with TRBJ1-5, with D unresolved. The TCR originated in a male donor with ankylosing spondylitis. As DNA, the CDR3 is TGTGCCAGCAGTTTAGAACGGCGGCAGCCCCAGCATTTT. It codes for CASSLERRQPQHF.